This T cell receptor beta chain was retrieved from a study of response to subunit inactivated influenza vaccine. Trimming took 2 bases from V and 6 from J; bases not matched to a gene: 8. Germline CDR1 reads SGHRS; CDR2 reads YFSETQ. CDR3 length equals 16 residues. Turning to this clonotype: A much larger clone lies a single base off, so this may be a read error.

TCRdb processed the RT-PCR reads anew with MiXCR; each CDR3 protein has one entry. The table includes approximately 500,000 distinct CDR3 sequences, 14% detected once. The chain employs TRBV5-1 and TRBJ2-1, with 10 bases matching TRBD1. The sequence was obtained from a man between 50 and 59 years old who received an inactivated influenza vaccine. This specimen was PBMCs from blood, taken roughly 12 days after vaccination. The CDR3 DNA reads TGCGCCAGCAGCTTATCCGGGACAGGGGTACGCAATGAGCAGTTCTTC. Residues: CASSLSGTGVRNEQFF.